Below are 29 T cell receptor beta chains sequenced from a single sample in a study of blood T cells in healthy people across ages. Next came a second PCR, run for about 7 to 12 cycles, which used a sample-barcoded 5' primer along with a J-beta primer mix. TCRdb processed the 5' RACE reads anew with MiXCR; each CDR3 protein has one entry. The table includes 1,500,000 or so distinct CDR3 sequences, 45% to 70% detected once. Sequenced: blood. All receptors derive from a man between 18 and 29 years old in good health.

A few counts support this clonotype. The rearrangement uses TRBV6-1 and TRBJ2-5; 10 bases fit TRBD1. The J call is uncertain, as TRBJ2-7 better fits the DNA end. The CDR3 has 14 residues. The V gene's germline CDR1 is MNHNS and CDR2 SASEGT. Written as DNA, the CDR3 is TGTGCCAGCAGAACCCGGGACAGGGGTTACGAGCAGTACTTC. The encoded protein is CASRTRDRGYEQYF.

CDR3 in amino acids: CSARDFGTSGGTDTQYF. DNA of the CDR3: TGCAGTGCTAGAGATTTTGGGACTAGCGGGGGAACAGATACGCAGTATTTT. The V and J genes are TRBV20-1 and TRBJ2-3, with 14 bases that match TRBD2. V dropped 0 bases and J dropped 3; count of bases not matched to a gene: 5. CDR1 is DFQATT, CDR2 SNEGSKA, per germline (reference sequence). This CDR3 has 17 amino acids.

CDR3 sequence: CASSPKGATQYF. The CDR3 coding sequence is TGTGCCAGCAGCCCAAAGGGGGCTACGCAGTATTTT. V usage is TRBV9 and J usage is TRBJ2-3; 7 nucleotides line up with TRBD1. The CDR3 totals 12 residues. Germline CDR1 SGDLS, CDR2 YYNGEE. The junction had 4 bases not matched to a gene; V was cut back by 4 bases and J by 8 bases.

The chain uses TRBV27 and TRBJ1-5, with D uncertain. In germline, CDR1 is MNHEY, CDR2 SMNVEV (reference sequence). V was trimmed by 6 bases and J by 2 bases, leaving 11 bases between them. The CDR3 totals 14 residues. Here the CDR3 DNA reads TGTGCCAGCAGACCGGGAATAGGCAATCAGCCCCAGCATTTT. Protein product: CASRPGIGNQPQHF.

The V call is TRBV18, the J call TRBJ2-1, with D hard to call. The CDR3 is made up of 12 amino acids. CDR1 is KGHSH, CDR2 LQKENI, per germline. V dropped 2 bases and J dropped 5 bases, with 4 bases sitting between them. The CDR3 is CASSPMDNEQFF. CDR3 DNA sequence: TGTGCCAGCTCACCAATGGACAATGAGCAGTTCTTC.

The chain is built from TRBV10-3 and TRBJ2-1, with 7 bases identical to TRBD1. CDR3 length: 15 residues. In germline, CDR1 is ENHRY, CDR2 SYGVKD. With 4 bases clipped from V and 3 bases from J, the junction kept 6 bases outside the gene matches. The CDR3 loop is CAISGGDRDYNEQFF. The CDR3 bases are TGTGCCATCAGTGGAGGTGACAGGGACTACAATGAGCAGTTCTTC.

V usage is TRBV10-2 and J usage is TRBJ2-3, with 8 bases fitting TRBD2. V shed 4 bases and J 4 bases; nucleotides not matched to a gene: 7. The CDR3 is 15 residues long. Germline values: CDR1 WSHSY, CDR2 SAAADI. Here the CDR3 reads CASSVTGGKADTQYF. DNA of the CDR3: TGCGCCAGCAGTGTAACGGGGGGGAAGGCAGATACGCAGTATTTT.

This clonotype is a singleton in its sample. V gene TRBV4-3 combines with J gene TRBJ2-5; D may correspond to TRBD1 or TRBD2 (5 bases each). The V gene's germline CDR1 is LGHNA and CDR2 YSLEER. Trimming shortened V by 1 base and J by 2 bases, and 11 bases separated the two germline ends. The CDR3 covers 15 residues. The CDR3 reads CASSQGGMSQETQYF. In nucleotides, the CDR3 is TGCGCCAGCAGCCAAGGGGGGATGTCACAAGAGACCCAGTACTTC.

This chain joins TRBV3-1 and TRBJ1-1, with unresolved D. Germline V gene data show CDR1 as LGHDT and CDR2 as YNNKEL (reference sequence). V was trimmed by 0 bases and J by 3 bases, leaving 8 bases between them. CDR3 size: 14 residues. The CDR3, as DNA: TGTGCCAGCAGCCAAGAAAGCCGGCACACTGAAGCTTTCTTT. Its translation: CASSQESRHTEAFF.

The J gene is TRBJ2-5, the V gene TRBV29-1; D is ambiguous. The ends were cut back, 3 bases at V and 1 base at J, with 9 bases in the middle. The CDR3 loop spans 13 amino acids. Germline-derived CDR1 and CDR2 are SQVTM and ANQGSEA. The CDR3 reads CSVDRSFQETQYF. CDR3 sequence (DNA): TGCAGCGTTGACAGGTCGTTCCAAGAGACCCAGTACTTC. The full variable domain, its missing parts supplied by reference TRBV29-1 and TRBJ2-5, is SAVISQKPSRDICQRGTSLTIQCQVDSQVTMMFWYRQQPGQSLTLIATANQGSEATYESGFVIDKFPISRPNLTFSTLTVSNMSPEDSSIYLCSVDRSFQETQYFGPGTRLLVL.

The chain recombines TRBV4-2 with TRBJ1-1; D is ambiguous. The CDR3 extends over 15 amino acids. The V gene's germline CDR1 is LGHNA and CDR2 YNFKEQ. Trimming shortened V by 1 base and J by 0 bases, and 9 bases separated the two germline ends. Here the CDR3 reads CASSQAMGMNTEAFF. In DNA, the CDR3 is TGTGCCAGCAGCCAAGCGATGGGAATGAACACTGAAGCTTTCTTT.

This chain links TRBV2 with TRBJ1-6, with TRBD1 matching 11 bases. J was trimmed by 2 bases and V by 7 bases; bases with no gene match: 10. Germline lookup yields CDR1 SNHLY and CDR2 FYNNEI. This CDR3 comprises 18 residues. This CDR3 is CASTADRGRGTYNSPLHF. In nucleotides, the CDR3 is TGTGCCAGCACCGCGGACAGGGGGCGCGGTACCTATAATTCACCCCTCCACTTT.

This clonotype was observed a handful of times. This sequence joins TRBV4-3 and TRBJ1-2, with no clear D. The V and J ends lost 0 bases and 4 bases respectively, with 21 bases between them. This CDR3 is built from 18 residues. Germline V lookup: CDR1 LGHNA, CDR2 YSLEER. The CDR3 DNA reads as TGCGCCAGCAGCCAAGATTCCACCCCTGGCCCAGAGCCCTATGGCTACACCTTC. Translation: CASSQDSTPGPEPYGYTF.

A few counts support this clonotype. The V and J genes are TRBV7-9 and TRBJ2-5; 13 bases fit TRBD2. The closer fit of TRBJ2-7 to the DNA end suggests the J call may be wrong. The CDR3 loop spans 13 amino acids. Germline V gives CDR1 SEHNR, CDR2 FQNEAQ (reference sequence). The CDR3 bases are TGTGCCGGGGGACTAGCGGGGAGATACGAGCAGTACTTC. Residues: CAGGLAGRYEQYF.

The chain uses TRBV20-1 and TRBJ2-4, with D perhaps TRBD2 (6 bases). V was cut by 3 bases and J by 8 bases, with 14 bases left in between. Germline-derived CDR1 and CDR2 are DFQATT and SNEGSKA (reference sequence). This CDR3 contains 13 residues. CDR3 amino acids: CSASWGELDIQYF. In nucleotides, the CDR3 is TGCAGTGCTAGTTGGGGGGAGTTGGACATTCAGTACTTC.

The chain carries TRBV29-1 and TRBJ2-5; D tentatively fits TRBD1 or TRBD2 (5 bases each). The CDR3 totals 14 residues. Germline V gene sequence: CDR1 SQVTM, CDR2 ANQGSEA. Trimming cost V 1 base and J 5 bases, with 14 bases left between them. The CDR3 sequence: CSVEGATGTETQYF. For the CDR3, the DNA is TGCAGCGTTGAAGGGGCCACGGGGACGGAGACCCAGTACTTC.

J is TRBJ1-1 and V is TRBV15; 12 bases align to TRBD1. Germline CDR1 reads LNHNV; CDR2 reads YYDKDF (reference sequence). Germline trimming cut 8 bases from V and 6 bases from J; bases unmatched to any gene: 4. The CDR3 is 13 residues long. CDR3 nucleotides: TGTGCCACCTGGGACAGGGGGCGCTCTGAAGCTTTCTTT. The encoded protein is CATWDRGRSEAFF. Drawing the rest from reference TRBV15 and TRBJ1-1, the complete variable domain is DAMVIQNPRYQVTQFGKPVTLSCSQTLNHNVMYWYQQKSSQAPKLLFHYYDKDFNNEADTPDNFQSRRPNTSFCFLDIRSPGLGDTAMYLCATWDRGRSEAFFGQGTRLTVV.

The table lists this clonotype with a few counts. The rearrangement links TRBV29-1 to TRBJ2-3; D ambiguous. The CDR3 consists of 11 residues. V gave up 3 bases and J gave up 10 bases, with 11 bases separating them. Looked up from germline, CDR1 is SQVTM and CDR2 is ANQGSEA. The DNA for the CDR3 is TGCAGCGTTGATCAGGCTATGGCGCAGTATTTT. It encodes CSVDQAMAQYF.

The gene calls are TRBV13 and TRBJ2-1; 10 bases line up with TRBD2. Germline CDR1 is PRHDT and CDR2 is FYEKMQ (reference sequence). The length of the CDR3 is 18 residues. The J segment lost 3 bases and the V segment lost 2 bases, leaving 10 bases of the junction unmatched. CDR3 region: CASSLRPQLAGIYNEQFF. DNA of the CDR3: TGTGCCAGCAGCTTACGCCCCCAACTAGCGGGGATCTACAATGAGCAGTTCTTC.

Of note for this clonotype: One end of the junction varies from germline; a read error may be responsible. The chain combines TRBV7-7 with TRBJ2-1; 13 positions match TRBD2. The CDR3 totals 19 residues. Germline-derived CDR1 and CDR2 are SSHAT and FNYEAQ (reference sequence). As DNA, the CDR3 is TGTGCTAGCAGCGGAGGACTAGCGGGGGCGCCCAGCTCCTACAATGAGCAGTTCTTC. It translates to CASSGGLAGAPSSYNEQFF.

The chain recombines TRBV6-5 with TRBJ1-6; 7 nucleotides line up with TRBD1. CDR1 is MNHEY, CDR2 SVGAGI, per germline. There are 16 residues in the CDR3. The junction had 7 bases not matched to a gene; V was cut back by 2 bases and J by 6 bases. In DNA, the CDR3 is TGTGCCAGCAGTTACCCTCCGGGACAGATTAATTCACCCCTCCACTTT. The encoded protein is CASSYPPGQINSPLHF.

This clonotype has only a few counts. In nucleotides, the CDR3 is TGTGCCAGCACCTGGACGGCGGTGGGCGGCTACACCTTC. Translated, it gives CASTWTAVGGYTF. V and J are TRBV7-9 and TRBJ1-2, with D uncertain. V was pared by 7 bases and J by 8 bases, with 17 bases between. The CDR3 sequence is 13 residues long. CDR1 and CDR2 from the germline V gene are SEHNR and FQNEAQ (reference sequence).

J is TRBJ2-5 and V is TRBV18, with 10 bases aligning to TRBD2. There are 15 residues in the CDR3. The V gene's germline CDR1 is KGHSH and CDR2 LQKENI. The ends lost 6 bases at V and 5 bases at J; junction bases unmatched: 9. The CDR3 reads CASSGTSDPQETQYF. The CDR3 DNA sequence: TGTGCCAGCTCCGGGACTAGCGACCCTCAGGAGACCCAGTACTTC. The whole variable domain, filled in from reference TRBV18 and TRBJ2-5, reads NAGVMQNPRHLVRRRGQEARLRCSPMKGHSHVYWYRQLPEEGLKFMVYLQKENIIDESGMPKERFSAEFPKEGPSILRIQQVVRGDSAAYFCASSGTSDPQETQYFGPGTRLLVL.

This clonotype was detected only a few times. The chain employs TRBV13 and TRBJ2-1; D is ambiguous. V was trimmed by 0 bases and J by 4 bases, leaving 13 bases between them. Looked up from germline, CDR1 is PRHDT and CDR2 is FYEKMQ (reference sequence). The CDR3 is 16 residues long. The CDR3 is CASSLGIGEIYNEQFF. CDR3 DNA sequence: TGTGCCAGCAGCTTAGGCATAGGAGAGATTTACAATGAGCAGTTCTTC.

This rearrangement joins TRBV4-2 to TRBJ2-1; 8 positions agree with TRBD2. Germline trimming cut 0 bases from V and 5 bases from J; bases unmatched to any gene: 6. This CDR3 has 16 residues. In germline, CDR1 is LGHNA, CDR2 YNFKEQ. The CDR3 DNA follows: TGTGCCAGCAGCCAAGAGGGTAGCGGGGTCCACAATGAGCAGTTCTTC. This codes for CASSQEGSGVHNEQFF.

The chain combines TRBV11-2 with TRBJ2-3; 11 bases are a match to TRBD2. The CDR3 extends over 16 amino acids. The germline gives CDR1 SGHAT, CDR2 FQNNGV. V shed 7 bases and J 2 bases; nucleotides not matched to a gene: 8. CDR3 sequence: CASNDLSGRDTDTQYF. In nucleotides, the CDR3 is TGTGCCAGCAACGATCTTAGCGGGAGGGACACAGATACGCAGTATTTT.

The rearrangement joins TRBV4-2 to TRBJ2-7; perhaps TRBD1 as D (6 bases). The J call may be faulty, since TRBJ2-5 better matches the DNA end. The CDR3 runs 16 residues. Looked up from germline, CDR1 is LGHNA and CDR2 is YNFKEQ. CDR3 in amino acids: CASSQSGTRPTETQYF. CDR3 in DNA: TGTGCCAGCAGCCAGTCCGGGACACGCCCGACGGAGACCCAGTACTTC.

The rearrangement links TRBV4-2 to TRBJ2-3; 8 nucleotides agree with TRBD1. CDR3 length: 16 residues. CDR1 LGHNA and CDR2 YNFKEQ come from the germline V gene. V gave up 0 bases and J gave up 1 base; unmatched junction bases: 3. The CDR3 spells CASSQDSDRGTDTQYF. DNA of the CDR3: TGTGCCAGCAGCCAAGATTCGGACAGGGGCACAGATACGCAGTATTTT.

This CDR3 reads CSAAAGRNQPQHF. The CDR3 nucleotides are TGCAGTGCTGCCGCCGGTCGCAATCAGCCCCAGCATTTT. The J gene is TRBJ1-5, the V gene TRBV20-1; D unclear. The CDR3 is 13 residues long. V lost 5 bases, J lost 2 bases, and 10 bases lay in between. Germline V gives CDR1 DFQATT, CDR2 SNEGSKA (reference sequence).